This T cell receptor (beta chain) was documented in a study of blood T cell repertoires in COVID-19. For the study at large: PBMCs, B-cell-depleted T cells, or T cells were the source of the cDNA or gDNA that made up the material.

Those enrolled in Seattle joined during active infection and were followed longitudinally afterward. TCRdb keeps only in-frame clones here, not all; method: immunoSEQ multiplex PCR. The sample has about 120,000 clones, around 83% seen once; the top ten hold around 6%. Germline CDR1 and CDR2: SGHTA and FQGTGA. V dropped 3 bases and J dropped 0 bases, with 23 bases sitting between them. The CDR3 contains 19 residues. The clonotype was recovered from a woman aged 60-70 years with COVID-19, enrolled during active disease. Sequenced: peripheral blood. The chain has TRBV7-3 and TRBJ1-1; weak D call: TRBD1 (6 bases). The CDR3 loop reads CASSFLPTGSLTMNTEAFF. For the CDR3, the DNA is TGTGCCAGCAGCTTCCTCCCGACAGGTTCACTAACTATGAACACTGAAGCTTTCTTT.